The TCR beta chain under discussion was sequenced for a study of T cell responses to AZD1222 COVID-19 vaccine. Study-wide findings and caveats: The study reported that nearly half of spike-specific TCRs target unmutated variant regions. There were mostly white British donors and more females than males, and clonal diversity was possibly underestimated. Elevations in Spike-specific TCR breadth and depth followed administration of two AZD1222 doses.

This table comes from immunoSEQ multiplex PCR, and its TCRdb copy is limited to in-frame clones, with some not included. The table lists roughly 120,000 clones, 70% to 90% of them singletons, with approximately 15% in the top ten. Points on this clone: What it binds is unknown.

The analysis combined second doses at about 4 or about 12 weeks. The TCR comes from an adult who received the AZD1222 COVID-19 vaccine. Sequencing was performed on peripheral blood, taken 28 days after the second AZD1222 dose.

DNA for the CDR3: TGTGCCAGCAGTTACTCGGGCCGGGATAATTCACCCCTCCACTTT. Translating it yields CASSYSGRDNSPLHF. The genes are TRBV6-5 and TRBJ1-6; the D is unclear. The V gene lost 0 bases and the J gene lost 5 bases, with 8 bases spanning the gap. Germline V lookup: CDR1 MNHEY, CDR2 SVGAGI. The CDR3 is 15 amino acids.